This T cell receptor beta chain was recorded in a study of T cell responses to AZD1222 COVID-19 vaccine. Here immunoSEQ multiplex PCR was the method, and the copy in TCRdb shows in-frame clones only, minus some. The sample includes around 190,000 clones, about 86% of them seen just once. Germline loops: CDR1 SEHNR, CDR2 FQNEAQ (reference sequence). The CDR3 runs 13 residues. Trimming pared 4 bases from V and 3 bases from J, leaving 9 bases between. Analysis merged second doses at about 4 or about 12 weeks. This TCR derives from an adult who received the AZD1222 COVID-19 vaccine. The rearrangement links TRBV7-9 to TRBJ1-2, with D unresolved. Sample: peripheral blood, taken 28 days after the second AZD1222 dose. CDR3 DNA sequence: TGTGCCAGCAGCTCTCTGACGGACTATGGCTACACCTTC. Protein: CASSSLTDYGYTF.